This TCR beta chain was found in a study of cytomegalovirus exposure and HLA in healthy donors. Regarding the study as a whole: Altogether, 150 to 200 TCR beta chains were recorded as cytomegalovirus-associated.

The primer mix had 60 Vbeta and 13 Jbeta primers. Original handling: Around 10 million of the roughly 80 million unique TCR beta chains counted in a later analysis were shared. The protocol was immunoSEQ multiplex PCR, while the TCRdb copy is restricted to in-frame clones and leaves out a portion. V, J and clone size were drawn from that table, and D and trimming were deduced from the DNA. This repertoire shows about 130,000 clones, less than 80% found once; its top ten account for 4%. Germline assignment: CDR1 MDHEN and CDR2 SYDVKM. V lost 2 bases, J lost 6 bases, and 8 bases lay in between. This CDR3 is 12 amino acids long. In its sample, this clone was seen a few times. Its antigen remains unidentified.

What was sequenced was PBMCs. This TCR was sampled from a man aged 40-49 years in good health and CMV-seropositive. This rearrangement joins TRBV28 to TRBJ2-7, with D perhaps matching TRBD1 (6 bases). The chain's CDR3 is CASSLQGREQYF. The CDR3, as DNA: TGTGCCAGCAGTTTACAGGGGCGCGAGCAGTACTTC. The full variable domain, in which reference TRBV28 and TRBJ2-7 provide the parts outside the CDR3, is DVKVTQSSRYLVKRTGEKVFLECVQDMDHENMFWYRQDPGLGLRLIYFSYDVKMKEKGDIPEGYSVSREKKERFSLILESASTNQTSMYLCASSLQGREQYFGPGTRLTVT.